This TCR beta chain was documented in a study of chemoradiotherapy in HPV16-positive cancers. Study background: A couple of HPV16-positive patients' cells yielded candidate HPV-specific clones and common motifs.

The CDR3 consists of 16 residues. With 0 bases removed from V and 3 bases from J, the gap between germline ends came to 12 bases. Germline V CDR1 and CDR2: MNHEY, SVGAGI. General study results and limits: Non-HPV-specific T cells did not expand in tumors during treatment, whereas candidate HPV-specific clones and E7-related motifs did. In HPV16-positive patients, HPV-responsive T-cell expansion tracked better recurrence-free survival. The functional HPV-specific definition rests on just two HPV16-positive patients.

This clone appeared a single time. Its antigen remains unknown. Profiled with immunoSEQ multiplex PCR; TCRdb holds only in-frame clones, not every one. This table has some 32,000 clones, 80% to 90% appearing once. The specimen comprised blood, sampled from a patient who underwent chemoradiotherapy. The chain uses TRBV6-5 and TRBJ1-3; weak D call: TRBD1 (5 bases). The source is a human donor with HPV-associated anogenital cancer. The CDR3 nucleotides read TGTGCCAGCAGTTACTCGGTGGGGGGTCGTGGAAACACCATATATTTT. This sequence encodes CASSYSVGGRGNTIYF.